This T cell receptor (beta chain) was identified during a study of blood T cell repertoires in COVID-19. Per the germline V gene, CDR1 is MDHEN and CDR2 is SYDVKM. Trimming took 7 bases from V and 3 from J, leaving 19 bases between them. This CDR3 is 15 amino acids long. In the source study's methods: Amplified reference gene primers provided the basis for estimating nucleated cell counts. The data were produced by immunoSEQ multiplex PCR, yet TCRdb's version contains in-frame clones alone and is incomplete. V, J and clone size are taken as reported in that table, and D and trimming were inferred from the DNA itself. This table has roughly 700,000 clones, 80% to 90% appearing once.

The source is a woman aged 18-30 years with acute or convalescent COVID-19. The specimen was peripheral blood. This chain joins TRBV28 and TRBJ2-7, with a tentative D call TRBD2 (7 bases). CDR3 region: CASTLSGGGGYEQYF. CDR3 in DNA: TGTGCCAGCACCCTAAGTGGGGGGGGCGGCTACGAGCAGTACTTC.